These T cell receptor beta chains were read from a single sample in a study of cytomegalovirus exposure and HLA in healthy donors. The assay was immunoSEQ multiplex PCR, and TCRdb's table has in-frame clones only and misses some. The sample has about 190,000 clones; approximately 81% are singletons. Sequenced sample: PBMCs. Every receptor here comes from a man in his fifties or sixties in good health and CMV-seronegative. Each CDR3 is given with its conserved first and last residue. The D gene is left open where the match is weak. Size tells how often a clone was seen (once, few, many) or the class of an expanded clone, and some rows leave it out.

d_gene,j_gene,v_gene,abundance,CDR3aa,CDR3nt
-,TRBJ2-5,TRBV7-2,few,CASSLDLLYSTQYF,TGTGCCAGCAGCCTAGACTTACTCTACTCGACCCAGTACTTC
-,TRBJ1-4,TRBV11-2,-,CASSSGFRWTNEKLFF,TGTGCCAGCAGCTCGGGGTTCCGCTGGACTAATGAAAAACTGTTTTTT
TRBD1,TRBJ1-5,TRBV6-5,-,CASSFAGGYQPQHF,TGTGCCAGCAGTTTTGCAGGGGGCTATCAGCCCCAGCATTTT
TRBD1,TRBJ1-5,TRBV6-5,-,CASRGGTGEQPQHF,TGTGCCAGCAGGGGTGGGACAGGCGAACAGCCCCAGCATTTT
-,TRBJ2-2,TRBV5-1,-,CASSLDPGTGELFF,TGCGCCAGCAGCTTGGACCCGGGCACCGGGGAGCTGTTTTTT
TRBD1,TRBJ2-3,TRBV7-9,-,CASSFIPGQGAADTQYF,TGTGCCAGCAGCTTCATACCAGGACAGGGGGCGGCTGATACGCAGTATTTT
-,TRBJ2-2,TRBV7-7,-,CASSPQNTGELFF,TGTGCCAGCAGCCCCCAGAATACCGGGGAGCTGTTTTTT
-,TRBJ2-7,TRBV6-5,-,CASRRHREGYYEQYF,TGTGCCAGCAGACGCCACAGGGAAGGGTACTACGAGCAGTACTTC
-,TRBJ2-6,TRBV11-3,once,CASSSESSGANVLTF,TGTGCCAGCAGCTCAGAGAGCTCTGGGGCCAACGTCCTGACTTTC
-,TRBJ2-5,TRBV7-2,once,CAGGGGSQETQYF,TGTGCAGGGGGCGGGGGGAGCCAAGAGACCCAGTACTTC
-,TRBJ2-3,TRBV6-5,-,CASSPGLYVDTQYF,TGTGCCAGCAGTCCCGGACTCTACGTGGATACGCAGTATTTT
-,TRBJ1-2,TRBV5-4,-,CASSLEGRGGGYTF,TGTGCCAGCAGCTTGGAGGGGAGGGGCGGTGGTTACACCTTC
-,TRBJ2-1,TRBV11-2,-,CASSSGARQNNEQFF,TGTGCCAGCAGCTCCGGAGCCCGGCAAAACAATGAGCAGTTCTTC
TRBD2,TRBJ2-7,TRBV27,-,CASSLTVGSGVYEQYF,TGTGCCAGCAGTTTAACGGTGGGTAGCGGGGTATACGAGCAGTACTTC
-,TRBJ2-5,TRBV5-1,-,CASSSGAWETQYF,TGCGCCAGCAGCTCGGGAGCCTGGGAGACCCAGTACTTC
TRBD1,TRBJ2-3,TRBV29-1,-,CSAAGDRGYSDTQYF,TGCAGCGCCGCGGGGGACAGGGGTTATTCAGATACGCAGTATTTT
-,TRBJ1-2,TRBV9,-,CASSVGAANYGYTF,TGTGCCAGCAGCGTAGGAGCAGCGAACTATGGCTACACCTTC